This paragraph covers one T cell receptor beta chain sequence. Its antigen is unknown. This sample stems from a study of blood T cells in healthy people across ages. The donors, aged roughly 6 to 100, were healthy Caucasians from Russia. The draw of peripheral blood yielded around 10 milliliters from each donor. Study conclusions and caveats: No conclusive comparison of naive versus antigen-experienced cells was possible with unsorted PBMCs. Age advanced and TCR beta diversity per million T cells fell, roughly linearly.

Per the germline V gene, CDR1 is LGHNA and CDR2 is YSLEER. The CDR3 is 13 amino acids. Trimming cost V 3 bases and J 7 bases, with 11 bases left between them. It was with a sample-barcoded 5' primer and a J-beta primer mix that a second PCR of about 6 to 12 cycles was run. From the 5' RACE reads, TCRdb called clonotypes with MiXCR, one entry per CDR3 protein. The sample includes over 1,200,000 distinct CDR3 sequences, approximately 59% of them seen just once. The TCR originated in a man aged 18 to 35 in good health. The chain recombines TRBV4-3 with TRBJ2-3, with D perhaps given as TRBD1 or TRBD2 (5 bases each). The sample consisted of blood. CDR3 bases: TGCGCCAGCAGCCAGGGACCCCCCCATACGCAGTATTTT. Encoded protein: CASSQGPPHTQYF.